The present T cell receptor (beta chain) was sequenced within a study of metastatic and nonmetastatic thyroid tumors. For the study at large: It was across blood and tumor or nodule tissue from malignant and benign thyroid patients that repertoires were compared.

General observations from the study: Significantly greater TCR beta diversity was reportedly found in malignant thyroid tumors than in benign nodules (in blood and tumor).

Comment on this clone: Its specificity is not known.

Source study methods: Clinicopathological groups differed in CDR3, with these differences serving to build a distant-metastasis classifier for papillary thyroid cancer. TCRdb re-processed the PCR reads through MiXCR. The V and J calls were not made by the authors but by TCRdb's processing. The table shows tens of thousands of clones, with approximately 20% occurring only once. Thyroid surgery took place with no prior treatment in any patient. The V gene lost 1 base and the J gene lost 7 bases, with 20 bases spanning the gap. CDR1 is DFQATT, CDR2 SNEGSKA, per germline (reference sequence). CDR3 length: 15 residues.

Input material: blood. The gene calls are TRBV20-1 and TRBJ2-7; D possibly corresponds to TRBD1 (7 bases). The TCR sequence derives from a female donor with papillary thyroid cancer or a benign thyroid nodule (not recorded which). Some clones in this sample may be carry-over from other donors' samples. The CDR3, as DNA: TGCAGTGCTAGAGGGGGGGCTAGGGGGCCTCAGGAGCAGTACTTC. It is translated as CSARGGARGPQEQYF.